Given below is one T cell receptor beta chain in context. This CDR3 has 15 amino acids. Germline V gene data show CDR1 as MNHEY and CDR2 as SVGAGI. Trimming took off 6 bases at V and 0 bases at J, with 14 bases between the two ends. As handled by the study authors: From reference gene primer amplification, estimates of nucleated cell counts were derived. The assay was immunoSEQ multiplex PCR, and TCRdb's table has in-frame clones only and misses some. Clonal size and the V and J genes are those of that table, whereas D and trimming came from the DNA. The sample contains about 110,000 clones, just over 85% of which appear only once. This sample stems from a study of blood T cell repertoires in COVID-19. Study in general: Sites in the United States, Italy and Spain provided acute and convalescent COVID-19 samples.

The chain joins TRBV6-5 to TRBJ1-2; the D gene is possibly TRBD1 (6 bases). The sequencing input was peripheral blood. The TCR originated in a human donor in a cohort sampled during active COVID-19. CDR3 protein: CASRQTGFANYGYTF. The CDR3 DNA sequence: TGTGCCAGCAGACAAACAGGGTTCGCTAACTATGGCTACACCTTC.